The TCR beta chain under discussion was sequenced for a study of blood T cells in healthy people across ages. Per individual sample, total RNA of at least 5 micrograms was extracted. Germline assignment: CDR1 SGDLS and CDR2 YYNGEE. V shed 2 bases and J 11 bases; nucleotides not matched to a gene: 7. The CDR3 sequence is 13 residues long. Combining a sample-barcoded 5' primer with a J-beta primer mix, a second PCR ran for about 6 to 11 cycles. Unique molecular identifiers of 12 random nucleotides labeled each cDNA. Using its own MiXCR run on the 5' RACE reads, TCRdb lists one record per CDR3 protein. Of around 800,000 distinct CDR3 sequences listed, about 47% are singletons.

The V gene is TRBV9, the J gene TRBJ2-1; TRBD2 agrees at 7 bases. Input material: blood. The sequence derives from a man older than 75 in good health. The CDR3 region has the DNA TGTGCCAGCAGCGTCGGGGGGAGCGAAAAGCAGTTCTTC. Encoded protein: CASSVGGSEKQFF.